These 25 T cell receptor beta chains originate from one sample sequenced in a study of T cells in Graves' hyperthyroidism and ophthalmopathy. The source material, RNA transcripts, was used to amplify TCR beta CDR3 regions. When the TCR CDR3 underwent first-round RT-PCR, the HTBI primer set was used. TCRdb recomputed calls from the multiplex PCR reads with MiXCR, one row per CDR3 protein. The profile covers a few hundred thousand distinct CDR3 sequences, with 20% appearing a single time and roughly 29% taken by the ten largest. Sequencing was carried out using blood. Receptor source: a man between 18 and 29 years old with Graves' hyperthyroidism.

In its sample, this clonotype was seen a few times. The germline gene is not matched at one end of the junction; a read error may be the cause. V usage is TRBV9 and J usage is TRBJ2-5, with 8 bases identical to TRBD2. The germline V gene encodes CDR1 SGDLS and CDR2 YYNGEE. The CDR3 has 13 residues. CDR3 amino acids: CTSSVTGGETQYF. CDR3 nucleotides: TGTACCAGCAGCGTTACGGGAGGGGAGACCCAGTACTTC.

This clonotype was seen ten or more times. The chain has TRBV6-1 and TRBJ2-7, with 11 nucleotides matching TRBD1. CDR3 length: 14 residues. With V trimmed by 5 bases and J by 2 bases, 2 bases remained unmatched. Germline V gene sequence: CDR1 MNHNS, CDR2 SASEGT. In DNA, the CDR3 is TGTGCCAGCAGTATGGGACAGGGGGCCTACGAGCAGTACTTC. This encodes CASSMGQGAYEQYF.

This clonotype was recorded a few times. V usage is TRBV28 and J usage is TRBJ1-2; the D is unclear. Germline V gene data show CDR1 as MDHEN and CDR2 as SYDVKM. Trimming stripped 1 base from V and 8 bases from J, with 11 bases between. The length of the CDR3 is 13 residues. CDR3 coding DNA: TGTGCCAGCAGTTTATTACAGTCTACGGGCTACACCTTC. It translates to CASSLLQSTGYTF.

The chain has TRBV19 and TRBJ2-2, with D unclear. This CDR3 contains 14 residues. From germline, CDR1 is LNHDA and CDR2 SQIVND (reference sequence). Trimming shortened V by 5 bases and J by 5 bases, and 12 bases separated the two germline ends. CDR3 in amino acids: CASSPGPFTGELFF. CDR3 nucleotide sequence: TGTGCCAGTAGTCCCGGACCCTTTACCGGGGAGCTGTTTTTT.

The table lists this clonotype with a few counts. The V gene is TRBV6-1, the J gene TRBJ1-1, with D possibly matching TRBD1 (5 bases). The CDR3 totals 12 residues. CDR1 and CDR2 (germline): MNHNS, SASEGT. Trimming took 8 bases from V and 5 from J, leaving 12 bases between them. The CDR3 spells CASGSGGTEAFF. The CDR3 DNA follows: TGTGCCAGCGGATCTGGGGGAACTGAAGCTTTCTTT.

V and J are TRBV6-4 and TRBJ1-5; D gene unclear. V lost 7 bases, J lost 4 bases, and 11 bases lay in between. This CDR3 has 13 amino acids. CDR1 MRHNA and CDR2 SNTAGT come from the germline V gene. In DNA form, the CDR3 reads TGTGCCAGCAACGGGTTTCTTAATCAGCCCCAGCATTTT. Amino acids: CASNGFLNQPQHF.

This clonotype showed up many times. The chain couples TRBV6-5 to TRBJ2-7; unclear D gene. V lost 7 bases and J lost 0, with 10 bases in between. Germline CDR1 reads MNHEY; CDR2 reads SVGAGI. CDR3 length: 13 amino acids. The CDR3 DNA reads TGTGCCAGCACCCCAGAGGACTCCTACGAGCAGTACTTC. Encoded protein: CASTPEDSYEQYF.

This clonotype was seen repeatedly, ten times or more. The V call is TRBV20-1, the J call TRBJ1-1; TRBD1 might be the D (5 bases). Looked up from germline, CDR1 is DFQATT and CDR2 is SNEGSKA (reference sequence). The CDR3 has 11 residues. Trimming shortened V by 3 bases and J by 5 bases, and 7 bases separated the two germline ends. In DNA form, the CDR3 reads TGCAGTGCTAGCGGGGGAACTGAAGCTTTCTTT. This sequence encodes CSASGGTEAFF.

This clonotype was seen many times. For the CDR3, the DNA is TGTGCCAGCACCAAGGGGGTCGAGACCCAGTACTTC. This gives the protein CASTKGVETQYF. This chain connects TRBV7-2 to TRBJ2-5; D might be TRBD1 (6 bases). CDR3 length: 12 amino acids. V lost 7 bases to trimming and J lost 5 bases, with 11 bases between them. The germline V gene encodes CDR1 SGHTA and CDR2 FQGNSA.

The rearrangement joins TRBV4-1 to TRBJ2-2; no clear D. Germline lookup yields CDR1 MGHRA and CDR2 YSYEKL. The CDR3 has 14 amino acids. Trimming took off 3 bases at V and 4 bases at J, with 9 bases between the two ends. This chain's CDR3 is CASSHTSVTGELFF. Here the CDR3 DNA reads TGCGCCAGCAGCCACACTTCGGTCACCGGGGAGCTGTTTTTT.

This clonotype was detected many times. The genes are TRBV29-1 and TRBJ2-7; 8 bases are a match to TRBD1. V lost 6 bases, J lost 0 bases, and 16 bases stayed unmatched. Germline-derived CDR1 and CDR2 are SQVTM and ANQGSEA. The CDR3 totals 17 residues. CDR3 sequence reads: CSVADAKRQGNSYEQYF. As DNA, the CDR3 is TGCAGCGTCGCTGACGCAAAAAGACAGGGGAACTCCTACGAGCAGTACTTC.

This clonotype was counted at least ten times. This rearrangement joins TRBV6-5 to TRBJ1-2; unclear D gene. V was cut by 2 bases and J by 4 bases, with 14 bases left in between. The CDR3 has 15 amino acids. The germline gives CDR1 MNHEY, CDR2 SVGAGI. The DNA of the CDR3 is TGTGCCAGCAGTTACGTTGCCCCAGGACTCTATGGCTACACCTTC. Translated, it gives CASSYVAPGLYGYTF.

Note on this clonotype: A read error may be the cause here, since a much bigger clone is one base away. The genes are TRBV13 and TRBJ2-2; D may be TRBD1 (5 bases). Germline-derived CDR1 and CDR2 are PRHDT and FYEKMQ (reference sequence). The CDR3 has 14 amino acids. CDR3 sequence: CATSDSIRIGELFF. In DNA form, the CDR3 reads TGTGCCACCAGCGACAGTATCCGCATCGGGGAGCTGTTTTTT.

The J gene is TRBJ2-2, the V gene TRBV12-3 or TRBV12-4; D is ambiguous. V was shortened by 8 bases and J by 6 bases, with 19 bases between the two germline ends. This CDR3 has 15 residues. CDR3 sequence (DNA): TGTGCCAGCGATCGGATAAGCGTGAGCTCCGGGGAGCTGTTTTTT. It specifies CASDRISVSSGELFF.

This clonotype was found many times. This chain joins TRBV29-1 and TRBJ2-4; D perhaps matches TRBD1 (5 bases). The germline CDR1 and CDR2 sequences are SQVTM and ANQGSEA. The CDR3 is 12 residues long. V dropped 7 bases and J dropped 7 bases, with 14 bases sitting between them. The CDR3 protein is CSGRTQINIQYF. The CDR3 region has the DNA TGCAGCGGCCGGACACAGATTAACATTCAGTACTTC.

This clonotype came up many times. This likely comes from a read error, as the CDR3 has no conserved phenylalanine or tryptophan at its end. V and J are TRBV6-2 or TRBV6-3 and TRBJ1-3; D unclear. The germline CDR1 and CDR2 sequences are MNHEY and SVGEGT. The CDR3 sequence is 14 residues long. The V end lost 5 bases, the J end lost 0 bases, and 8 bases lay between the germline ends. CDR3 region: CASSQPISGNTIYV. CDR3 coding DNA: TGTGCCAGCAGTCAACCGATCTCTGGAAACACCATATATGTT.

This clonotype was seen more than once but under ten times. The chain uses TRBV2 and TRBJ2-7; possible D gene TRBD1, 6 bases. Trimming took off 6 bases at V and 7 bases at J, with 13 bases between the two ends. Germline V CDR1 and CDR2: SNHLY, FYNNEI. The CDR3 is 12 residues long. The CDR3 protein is CASRGAPKEQYF. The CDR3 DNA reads TGTGCCAGCAGGGGGGCCCCGAAAGAGCAGTACTTC.

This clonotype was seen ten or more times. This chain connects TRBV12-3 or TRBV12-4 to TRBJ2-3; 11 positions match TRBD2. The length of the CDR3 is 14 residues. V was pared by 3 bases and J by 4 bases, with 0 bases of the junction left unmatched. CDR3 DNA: TGTGCCAGCAGTTTGACTAGCGGGGCAGATACGCAGTATTTT. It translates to CASSLTSGADTQYF.

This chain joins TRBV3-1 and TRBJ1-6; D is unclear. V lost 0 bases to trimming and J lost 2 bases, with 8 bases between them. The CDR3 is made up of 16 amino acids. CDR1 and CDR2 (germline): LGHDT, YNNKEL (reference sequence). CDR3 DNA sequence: TGTGCCAGCAGCCAAGACAGGAGTCCCTATAATTCACCCCTCCACTTT. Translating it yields CASSQDRSPYNSPLHF.

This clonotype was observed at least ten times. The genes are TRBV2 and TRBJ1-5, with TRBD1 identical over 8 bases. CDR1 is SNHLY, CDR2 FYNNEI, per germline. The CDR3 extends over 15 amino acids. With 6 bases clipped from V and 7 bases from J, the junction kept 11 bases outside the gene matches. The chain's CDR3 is CASRRRTGRGQPQHF. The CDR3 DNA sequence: TGTGCCAGCAGGCGGCGGACAGGGCGGGGGCAGCCCCAGCATTTT.

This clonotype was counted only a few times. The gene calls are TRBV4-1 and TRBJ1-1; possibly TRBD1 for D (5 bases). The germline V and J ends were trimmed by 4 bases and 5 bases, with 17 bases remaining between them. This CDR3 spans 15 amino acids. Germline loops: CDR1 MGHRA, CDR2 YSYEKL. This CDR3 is CASSRTDQGGTEAFF. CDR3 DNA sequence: TGCGCCAGCAGCCGAACGGATCAGGGAGGGACTGAAGCTTTCTTT.

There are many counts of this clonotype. The CDR3 loop is CASSLGLKGMAYTF. In nucleotides, the CDR3 is TGTGCCAGCAGCTTAGGCCTTAAGGGAATGGCGTACACCTTC. The gene calls are TRBV13 and TRBJ1-2; D gene unclear. Germline V CDR1 and CDR2: PRHDT, FYEKMQ (reference sequence). V lost 0 bases and J 11 bases, leaving 16 bases between the germline ends. The CDR3 has 14 residues.

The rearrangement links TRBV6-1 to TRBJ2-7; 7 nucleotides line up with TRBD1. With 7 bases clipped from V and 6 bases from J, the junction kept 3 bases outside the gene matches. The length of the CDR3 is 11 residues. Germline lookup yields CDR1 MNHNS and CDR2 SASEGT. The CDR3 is CASKGQAEQYF. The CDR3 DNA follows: TGTGCCAGCAAAGGACAGGCCGAGCAGTACTTC.

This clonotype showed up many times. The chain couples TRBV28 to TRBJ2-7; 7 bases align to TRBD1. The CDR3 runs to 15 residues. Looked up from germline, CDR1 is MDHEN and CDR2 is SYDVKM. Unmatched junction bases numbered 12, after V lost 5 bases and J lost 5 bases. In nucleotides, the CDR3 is TGTGCCAGCAGTCGACAGGGTGGGGTAGGGAACGAGCAGTACTTC. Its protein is CASSRQGGVGNEQYF.

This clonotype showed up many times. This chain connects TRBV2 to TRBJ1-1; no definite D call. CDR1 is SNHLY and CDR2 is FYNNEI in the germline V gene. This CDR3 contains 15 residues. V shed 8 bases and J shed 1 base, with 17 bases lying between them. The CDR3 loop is CASSRLSLPNTEAFF. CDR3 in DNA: TGTGCCAGCTCCCGTTTGTCATTACCGAACACTGAAGCTTTCTTT.